The 21 T cell receptor beta chains below come from one sample, sequenced in a study of control samples from healthy donors and cancer patients. Profiling relied on immunoSEQ multiplex PCR, and the TCRdb table lists in-frame clones only, not all of them. The sample lists around 150,000 clones, roughly 90% seen once, with more than 10% in the top ten. Material: blood. All receptors come from a man younger than 40 in good health.

This clone occurred once. J is TRBJ1-6 and V is TRBV19; no definite D call. This CDR3 contains 16 residues. The V gene's germline CDR1 is LNHDA and CDR2 SQIVND (reference sequence). The ends were cut back, 3 bases at V and 0 bases at J, with 9 bases in the middle. This CDR3 is CASSIAWSSYNSPLHF. CDR3 bases: TGTGCCAGTAGTATCGCCTGGAGCTCCTATAATTCACCCCTCCACTTT.

This chain joins TRBV28 and TRBJ1-5; unclear D gene. The V gene lost 4 bases and the J gene lost 2 bases, with 9 bases spanning the gap. The germline V gene has CDR1 MDHEN and CDR2 SYDVKM. The CDR3 is 14 amino acids. The chain's CDR3 is CASSSQVGNQPQHF. The CDR3 DNA reads TGTGCCAGCAGTTCCCAAGTGGGCAATCAGCCCCAGCATTTT.

This sequence joins TRBV7-6 and TRBJ2-5; D uncertain. CDR1 is SGHVS, CDR2 FNYEAQ, per germline. The V and J ends lost 5 bases and 4 bases respectively, with 8 bases between them. The CDR3 has 12 amino acids. The CDR3 nucleotides are TGTGCCAGCAGCCCCCCGGGAGAGACCCAGTACTTC. It yields the protein CASSPPGETQYF.

A single count supports this clone. The chain carries TRBV5-3 and TRBJ2-2; D tentatively fits TRBD1 or TRBD2 (5 bases each). TRBV5-3 is filed as an ORF, its function uncertain. The CDR3 has 14 amino acids. V shed 10 bases and J shed 4 bases, with 17 bases lying between them. The CDR3 bases are TGTGCCTCATGGGTGAAGGGGAGCACCGGGGAGCTGTTTTTT. This encodes CASWVKGSTGELFF.

V is TRBV2 and J is TRBJ1-2; tentative D call: TRBD1 (5 bases). Trimming removed 6 bases at V and 5 bases at J, with 13 bases between. The CDR3 consists of 13 residues. In germline, CDR1 is SNHLY, CDR2 FYNNEI. CDR3 sequence: CASRTQVTYGYTF. As DNA, the CDR3 is TGTGCCAGCAGGACACAGGTGACATATGGCTACACCTTC.

The chain combines TRBV7-8 with TRBJ2-7; 11 bases agree with TRBD2. This CDR3 comprises 15 residues. The germline V gene has CDR1 SGHVS and CDR2 FQNEAQ. The ends lost 3 bases at V and 4 bases at J; junction bases unmatched: 5. The CDR3 spells CASSFTSGRVYEQYF. In nucleotides, the CDR3 is TGTGCCAGCAGCTTTACTAGCGGGAGAGTGTACGAGCAGTACTTC. The complete variable domain, with remaining parts taken from reference TRBV7-8 and TRBJ2-7, reads GAGVSQSPRYKVAKRGQDVALRCDPISGHVSLFWYQQALGQGPEFLTYFQNEAQLDKSGLPSDRFFAERPEGSVSTLKIQRTQQEDSAVYLCASSFTSGRVYEQYFGPGTRLTVT.

This chain connects TRBV11-2 to TRBJ2-2; tentative D call: TRBD2 (6 bases). CDR1 is SGHAT and CDR2 is FQNNGV in the germline V gene. V was shortened by 1 base and J by 4 bases, with 10 bases between the two germline ends. This CDR3 region has 15 residues. The CDR3 spells CASSLGGIGTGELFF. The CDR3 region has the DNA TGTGCCAGCAGCTTAGGCGGGATTGGCACCGGGGAGCTGTTTTTT.

Regarding this clone: Other nucleotide sequences in the sample specify the same CDR3. The chain employs TRBV6-6 and TRBJ2-2; D ambiguous. With 6 bases removed from V and 1 base from J, the gap between germline ends came to 9 bases. This CDR3 has 14 amino acids. In germline, CDR1 is MNHNY, CDR2 SVGAGI (reference sequence). This chain's CDR3 is CASRFQENTGELFF. CDR3 sequence (DNA): TGTGCCAGCAGATTTCAGGAGAACACCGGGGAGCTGTTTTTT.

The V call is TRBV4-1, the J call TRBJ1-4; the D gene is possibly TRBD1 (6 bases). V was cut by 4 bases and J by 3 bases, with 9 bases left in between. CDR3 length equals 14 residues. Germline assignment: CDR1 MGHRA and CDR2 YSYEKL. The CDR3 here is CASSPQGSNEKLFF. The CDR3 DNA follows: TGCGCCAGCAGCCCCCAGGGGTCTAATGAAAAACTGTTTTTT.

The chain couples TRBV5-5 to TRBJ1-6, with TRBD1 identical over 7 bases. V lost 1 base to trimming and J lost 7 bases; unmatched junction nucleotides: 8. From germline, CDR1 is SGHKS and CDR2 YYEKEE (reference sequence). This CDR3 has 16 amino acids. The CDR3 DNA reads TGTGCCAGCAGCTTGATTCTGGGACAGATCAATTCACCCCTCCACTTT. Translation: CASSLILGQINSPLHF.

The chain recombines TRBV2 with TRBJ1-5; TRBD1 might be the D (5 bases). From germline, CDR1 is SNHLY and CDR2 FYNNEI. Trimming removed 1 base at V and 0 bases at J, with 10 bases between. CDR3 size: 16 residues. The CDR3 region is CASSEVDSYSNQPQHF. The CDR3 DNA reads TGTGCCAGCAGTGAAGTTGACAGCTATAGCAATCAGCCCCAGCATTTT.

The chain recombines TRBV6-5 with TRBJ1-2, with 9 positions matching TRBD1. This CDR3 has 14 residues. The germline gives CDR1 MNHEY, CDR2 SVGAGI. V was clipped by 3 bases and J by 5 bases; unmatched bases: 4. The CDR3 loop is CASSYGTGWYGYTF. The CDR3 nucleotides are TGTGCCAGCAGTTATGGGACAGGGTGGTATGGCTACACCTTC.

This sequence joins TRBV15 and TRBJ1-1; D is uncertain. Germline CDR1 and CDR2: LNHNV and YYDKDF (reference sequence). This CDR3 has 14 residues. The ends were cut back, 0 bases at V and 1 base at J, with 6 bases in the middle. For the CDR3, the DNA is TGTGCCACCAGCAGAGATAGGTCGAACACTGAAGCTTTCTTT. Encoded protein: CATSRDRSNTEAFF.

The chain employs TRBV7-9 and TRBJ2-2, with D perhaps assigned TRBD1 or TRBD2 (6 bases each). Germline assignment: CDR1 SEHNR and CDR2 FQNEAQ (reference sequence). V was shortened by 2 bases and J by 1 base, with 8 bases between the two germline ends. This CDR3 spans 15 amino acids. In nucleotides, the CDR3 is TGTGCCAGCAGCTTAAGGGGGGAGAACACCGGGGAGCTGTTTTTT. As protein: CASSLRGENTGELFF.

V usage is TRBV3-1 (or the pseudogene TRBV3-2) and J usage is TRBJ1-5; possible D gene TRBD1, 6 bases. Trimming pared 0 bases from V and 7 bases from J, leaving 25 bases between. Germline V gene lookup returns CDR1 LGHDT and CDR2 YNNKEL (reference sequence). The CDR3 is made up of 19 amino acids. CDR3 sequence reads: CASSQDGPWVTGGGQPQHF. The DNA for the CDR3 is TGTGCCAGCAGCCAAGACGGGCCCTGGGTGACGGGGGGCGGACAGCCCCAGCATTTT.

In nucleotides, the CDR3 is TGTGCCAGCAGCTTAGGTTCCAGAAGGACAGAAGCTTTCTTT. It translates to CASSLGSRRTEAFF. The chain joins TRBV11-2 to TRBJ1-1, with D possibly being TRBD1 (5 bases). The CDR3 runs 14 residues. Per germline, CDR1 SGHAT and CDR2 FQNNGV. V shed 1 base and J shed 8 bases, with 14 bases lying between them.

This clone was seen just once. J is TRBJ2-7 and V is TRBV27; the match to TRBD1 covers 9 bases. Germline-derived CDR1 and CDR2 are MNHEY and SMNVEV (reference sequence). Trimming took 6 bases from V and 5 from J; bases not matched to a gene: 8. The CDR3 covers 14 residues. CDR3 in DNA: TGTGCCAGCAGCCGGGACAGGGAATCCGACGAGCAGTACTTC. This translates into CASSRDRESDEQYF.

With respect to this clone: This sample includes further DNA sequences coding for the same CDR3. V is TRBV19 and J is TRBJ2-1; no clear D gene. Per the germline V gene, CDR1 is LNHDA and CDR2 is SQIVND (reference sequence). Trimming took off 5 bases at V and 3 bases at J, with 8 bases between the two ends. This CDR3 spans 13 amino acids. CDR3 protein: CASSPYSYNEQFF. DNA for the CDR3: TGTGCCAGTAGTCCTTACAGCTACAATGAGCAGTTCTTC.

This chain uses TRBV13 with TRBJ2-6; 7 nucleotides line up with TRBD1. The CDR3 length is 16 residues. CDR1 and CDR2 (germline): PRHDT, FYEKMQ (reference sequence). J was trimmed by 1 base and V by 5 bases; bases with no gene match: 5. The DNA of the CDR3 is TGTGCCAGCAGCCTATCCAGGGGGTCTGGGGCCAACGTCCTGACTTTC. It translates to CASSLSRGSGANVLTF. The whole variable domain, filled in from reference TRBV13 and TRBJ2-6, reads AAGVIQSPRHLIKEKRETATLKCYPIPRHDTVYWYQQGPGQDPQFLISFYEKMQSDKGSIPDRFSAQQFSDYHSELNMSSLELGDSALYFCASSLSRGSGANVLTFGAGSRLTVL.

On this clone itself: The sample holds other DNA sequences that translate to the same CDR3. The rearrangement uses TRBV9 and TRBJ1-1; TRBD1 might be the D (5 bases). Germline-derived CDR1 and CDR2 are SGDLS and YYNGEE. The CDR3 sequence is 13 residues long. V dropped 2 bases and J dropped 5 bases, with 10 bases sitting between them. The CDR3 sequence is CASSVGTGTEAFF. CDR3 sequence (DNA): TGTGCCAGCAGCGTGGGGACGGGAACTGAAGCTTTCTTT.

The V gene is TRBV7-6, the J gene TRBJ2-1; D ambiguous. Germline values: CDR1 SGHVS, CDR2 FNYEAQ. The germline V and J ends were trimmed by 3 bases and 3 bases, with 12 bases remaining between them. The CDR3 sequence is 15 residues long. CDR3: CASSFPVGGYNEQFF. CDR3 nucleotide sequence: TGTGCCAGCAGCTTCCCGGTCGGTGGCTACAATGAGCAGTTCTTC.